This T cell receptor (beta chain) was identified in a study of shared clonotypes between healthy human individuals. Study-level findings and limits: The study found lower generation probabilities in non-shared clonotypes than in those shared by all four donors.

Concerning this clone itself: Its specificity is not known. Other DNA sequences in the same sample also yield this CDR3.

Donors, without exception, were Caucasian adults residing in Nashville, Tennessee. Sequenced by immunoSEQ multiplex PCR; TCRdb stores in-frame clones only, minus some. This sample yields 2,500,000 or so clones, of which about 92% are seen a single time; roughly 0.15% belongs to the top ten. Germline V gene sequence: CDR1 SGHTA, CDR2 FQGTGA. This CDR3 is built from 12 residues. The V end was cut by 1 base, the J end by 4 bases, with 1 base between. This chain uses TRBV7-3 with TRBJ2-2; D remains ambiguous. The sequence was obtained from a man aged 18 to 30 in good health. Sequencing was performed on naive CD4+ T cells sorted from blood. Subset defined: CD45RA+ positively selected. CDR3 amino acids: CASSLITGELFF. The CDR3 nucleotides read TGTGCCAGCAGCTTAATCACCGGGGAGCTGTTTTTT.